This TCR beta chain comes out of a study of regulatory T cells in long-lasting Graves disease. Study background: Graves' patients with a new diagnosis had received antithyroid drugs under 3 months. Study-wide results and caveats: What was studied was peripheral blood only, and not thyroid tissue.

The authors built TCR beta libraries using iRepertoire HTBI primers and Arm-PCR of CDR3 regions. TCRdb reprocessed the multiplex PCR reads via MiXCR and lists one record per CDR3 protein. In the table there are some 220,000 distinct CDR3 sequences, roughly a fifth of which are singletons. This clonotype turned up a few times. Antigen unknown. CDR1 GTSNPN and CDR2 SVGIG come from the germline V gene (reference sequence). V lost 0 bases to trimming and J lost 4 bases, with 3 bases between them. This CDR3 comprises 11 residues. This sample's time point: newly diagnosed GD, antithyroid drugs for less than 3 months. The TCR library was prepared using RNA isolated from PBMCs. The authors drew approximately 9 milliliters of peripheral blood into EDTA tubes. These data also formed part of another study, on T cells in Graves' hyperthyroidism and ophthalmopathy.

The V and J genes are TRBV30 and TRBJ1-1; D ambiguous. The TCR sequence derives from a woman aged 25-40 years with Graves disease. The sample was peripheral blood mononuclear cells (PBMCs), taken at new diagnosis, from a patient treated with antithyroid drugs. For the CDR3, the DNA is TGTGCCTGGAGTGTGCTCACTGAAGCTTTCTTT. Translated: CAWSVLTEAFF.